The clone carrying this T cell receptor beta chain came up once. The data are from a study of cytomegalovirus exposure and HLA in healthy donors. PCR primers comprised 60 Vbeta and 13 Jbeta primers. The repertoire was sequenced with immunoSEQ multiplex PCR; TCRdb's copy has only in-frame clones and lacks some. The profile shows fewer than 150,000 clones, approximately 80% of them singletons. The CDR3 spans 17 residues. Germline CDR1 and CDR2: SEHNR and FQNEAQ (reference sequence). Trimming left V 7 bases short and J 3 bases short, with 24 bases between. The genes are TRBV7-9 and TRBJ2-5; D is perhaps TRBD2 (5 bases). Sequenced input: PBMCs. This sequence originates from a male donor in good health and CMV-seronegative. CDR3 residues: CASNLPVRYSGEETQYF. CDR3 nucleotides: TGTGCCAGCAATCTACCCGTCAGGTACAGCGGAGAAGAGACCCAGTACTTC. Drawing the rest from reference TRBV7-9 and TRBJ2-5, the complete variable domain is DTGVSQNPRHKITKRGQNVTFRCDPISEHNRLYWYRQTLGQGPEFLTYFQNEAQLEKSRLLSDRFSAERPKGSFSTLEIQRTEQGDSAMYLCASNLPVRYSGEETQYFGPGTRLLVL.